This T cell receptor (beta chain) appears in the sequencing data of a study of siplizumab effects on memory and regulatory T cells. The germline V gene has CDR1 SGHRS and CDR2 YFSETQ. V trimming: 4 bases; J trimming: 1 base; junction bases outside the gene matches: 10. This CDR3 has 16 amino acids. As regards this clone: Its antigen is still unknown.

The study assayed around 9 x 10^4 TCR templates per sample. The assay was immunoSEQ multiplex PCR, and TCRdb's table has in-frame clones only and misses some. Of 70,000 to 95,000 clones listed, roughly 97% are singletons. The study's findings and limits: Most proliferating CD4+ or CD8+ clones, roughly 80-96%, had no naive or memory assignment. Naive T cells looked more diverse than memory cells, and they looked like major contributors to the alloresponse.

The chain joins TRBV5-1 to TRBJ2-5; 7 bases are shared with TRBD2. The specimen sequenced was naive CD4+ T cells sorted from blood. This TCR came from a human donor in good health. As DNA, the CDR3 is TGCGCCAGCAGCCAACGACTAGCCCCGGCCCAAGAGACCCAGTACTTC. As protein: CASSQRLAPAQETQYF.